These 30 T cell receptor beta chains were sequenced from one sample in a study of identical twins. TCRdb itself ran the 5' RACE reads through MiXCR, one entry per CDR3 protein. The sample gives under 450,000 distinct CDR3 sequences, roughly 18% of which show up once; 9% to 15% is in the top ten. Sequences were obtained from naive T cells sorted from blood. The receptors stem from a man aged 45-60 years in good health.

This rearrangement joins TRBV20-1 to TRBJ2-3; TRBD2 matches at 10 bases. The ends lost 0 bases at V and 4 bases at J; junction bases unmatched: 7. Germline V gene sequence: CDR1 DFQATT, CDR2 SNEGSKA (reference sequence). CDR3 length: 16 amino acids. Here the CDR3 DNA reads TGCAGTGCTAGAGATCTACTAGCGGGGACAGCAGATACGCAGTATTTT. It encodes CSARDLLAGTADTQYF.

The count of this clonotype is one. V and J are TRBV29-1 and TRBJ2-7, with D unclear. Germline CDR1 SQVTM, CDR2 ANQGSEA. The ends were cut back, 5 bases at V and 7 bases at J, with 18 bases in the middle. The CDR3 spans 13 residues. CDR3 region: CSVSASEVREQYF. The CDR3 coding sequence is TGCAGCGTTTCAGCCTCAGAAGTGAGGGAGCAGTACTTC.

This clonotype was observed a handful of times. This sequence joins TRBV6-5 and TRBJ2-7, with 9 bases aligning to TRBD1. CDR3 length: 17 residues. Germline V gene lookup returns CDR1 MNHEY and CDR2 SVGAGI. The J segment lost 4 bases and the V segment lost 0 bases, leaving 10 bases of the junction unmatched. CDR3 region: CASSYSMTGTGRYEQYF. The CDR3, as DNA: TGTGCCAGCAGTTACTCGATGACCGGGACAGGGAGGTACGAGCAGTACTTC.

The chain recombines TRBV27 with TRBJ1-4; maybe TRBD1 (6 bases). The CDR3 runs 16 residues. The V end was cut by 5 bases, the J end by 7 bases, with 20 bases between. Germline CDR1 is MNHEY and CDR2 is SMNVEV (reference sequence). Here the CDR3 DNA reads TGTGCCAGCAGTCTCTACGGACGGGAGGGGGTTGAAAAACTGTTTTTT. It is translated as CASSLYGREGVEKLFF.

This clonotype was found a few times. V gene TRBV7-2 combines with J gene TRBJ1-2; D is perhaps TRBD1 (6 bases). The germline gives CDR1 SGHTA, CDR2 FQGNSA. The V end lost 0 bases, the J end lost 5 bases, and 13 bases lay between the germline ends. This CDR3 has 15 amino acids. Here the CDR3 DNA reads TGTGCCAGCAGCTTAGCAGGGGTGACAGGATATGGCTACACCTTC. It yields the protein CASSLAGVTGYGYTF.

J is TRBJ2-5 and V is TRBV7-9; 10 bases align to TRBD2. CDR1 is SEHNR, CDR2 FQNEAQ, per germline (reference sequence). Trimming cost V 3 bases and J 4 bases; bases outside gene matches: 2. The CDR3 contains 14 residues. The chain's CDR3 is CASSFSGRGETQYF. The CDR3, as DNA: TGTGCCAGCAGCTTCAGCGGGAGGGGAGAGACCCAGTACTTC. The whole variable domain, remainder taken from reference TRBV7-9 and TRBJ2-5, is DTGVSQNPRHKITKRGQNVTFRCDPISEHNRLYWYRQTLGQGPEFLTYFQNEAQLEKSRLLSDRFSAERPKGSFSTLEIQRTEQGDSAMYLCASSFSGRGETQYFGPGTRLLVL.

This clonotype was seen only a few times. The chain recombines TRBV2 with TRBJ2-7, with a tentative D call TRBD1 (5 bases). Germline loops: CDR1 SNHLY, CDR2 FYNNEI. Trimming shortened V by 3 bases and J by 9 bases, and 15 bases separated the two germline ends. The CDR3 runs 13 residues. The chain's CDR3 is CASSERTSRGQYF. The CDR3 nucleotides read TGTGCCAGCAGTGAGAGGACGTCAAGGGGGCAGTACTTC.

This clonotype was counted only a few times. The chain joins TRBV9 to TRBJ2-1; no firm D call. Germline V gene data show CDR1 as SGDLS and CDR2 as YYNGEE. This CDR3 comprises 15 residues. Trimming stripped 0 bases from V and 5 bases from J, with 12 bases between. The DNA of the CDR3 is TGTGCCAGCAGCGTAGATTGGCCTAGAAACAATGAGCAGTTCTTC. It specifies CASSVDWPRNNEQFF.

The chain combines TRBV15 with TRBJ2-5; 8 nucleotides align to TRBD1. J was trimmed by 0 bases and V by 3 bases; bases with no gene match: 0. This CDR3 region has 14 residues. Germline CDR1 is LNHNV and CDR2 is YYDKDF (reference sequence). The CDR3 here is CATSRDRDQETQYF. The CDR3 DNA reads TGTGCCACCAGCAGGGACAGGGACCAAGAGACCCAGTACTTC.

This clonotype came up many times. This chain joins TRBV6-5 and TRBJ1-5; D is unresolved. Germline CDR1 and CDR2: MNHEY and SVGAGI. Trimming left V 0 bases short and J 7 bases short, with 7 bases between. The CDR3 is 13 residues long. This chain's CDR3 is CASSYSWEQPQHF. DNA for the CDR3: TGTGCCAGCAGTTACTCTTGGGAACAGCCCCAGCATTTT.

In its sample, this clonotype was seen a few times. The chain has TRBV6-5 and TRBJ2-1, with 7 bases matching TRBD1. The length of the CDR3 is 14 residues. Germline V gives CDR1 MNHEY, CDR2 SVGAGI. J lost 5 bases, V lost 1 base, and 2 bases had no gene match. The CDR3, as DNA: TGTGCCAGCAGTTACTGGGGGACAGACAATGAGCAGTTCTTC. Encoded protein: CASSYWGTDNEQFF.

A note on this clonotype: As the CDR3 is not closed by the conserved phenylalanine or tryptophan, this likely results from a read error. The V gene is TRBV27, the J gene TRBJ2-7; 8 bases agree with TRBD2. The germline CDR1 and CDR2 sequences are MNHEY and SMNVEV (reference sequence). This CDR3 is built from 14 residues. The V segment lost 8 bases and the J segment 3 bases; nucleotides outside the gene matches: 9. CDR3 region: CASSIGLAGYEQYS. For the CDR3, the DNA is TGTGCCAGCTCGATCGGGCTAGCGGGCTACGAGCAGTACTCC.

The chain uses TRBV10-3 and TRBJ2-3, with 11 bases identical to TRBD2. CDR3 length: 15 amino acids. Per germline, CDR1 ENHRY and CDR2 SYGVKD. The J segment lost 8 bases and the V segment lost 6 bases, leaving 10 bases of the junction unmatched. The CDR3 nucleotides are TGTGCCATCAGCGAATTGACTAGCGGGGTTTCTACGCAGTATTTT. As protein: CAISELTSGVSTQYF.

The CDR3 is CASSFGGLAKNIQYF. For the CDR3, the DNA is TGTGCCAGCAGCTTTGGGGGTTTGGCCAAAAACATTCAGTACTTC. The chain joins TRBV7-9 to TRBJ2-4; either TRBD1 or TRBD2 may fit D (5 bases each). Germline lookup yields CDR1 SEHNR and CDR2 FQNEAQ (reference sequence). CDR3 length: 15 residues. V lost 3 bases to trimming and J lost 1 base, with 10 bases between them.

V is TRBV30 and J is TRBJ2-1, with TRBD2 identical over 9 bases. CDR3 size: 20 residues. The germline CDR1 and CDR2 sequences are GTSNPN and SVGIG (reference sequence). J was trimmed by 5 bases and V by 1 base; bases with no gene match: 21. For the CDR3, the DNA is TGTGCCTGGAGTGGGAATAAGCGTCTAGCGGGAAGAGGGTTACACAATGAGCAGTTCTTC. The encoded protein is CAWSGNKRLAGRGLHNEQFF.

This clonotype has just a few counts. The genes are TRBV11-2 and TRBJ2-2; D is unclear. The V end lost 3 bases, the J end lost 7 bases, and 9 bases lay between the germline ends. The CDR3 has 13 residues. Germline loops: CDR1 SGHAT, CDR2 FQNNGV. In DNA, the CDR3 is TGTGCCAGCAGCTTCGCCAGTGGCGGGGAGCTGTTTTTT. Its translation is CASSFASGGELFF.

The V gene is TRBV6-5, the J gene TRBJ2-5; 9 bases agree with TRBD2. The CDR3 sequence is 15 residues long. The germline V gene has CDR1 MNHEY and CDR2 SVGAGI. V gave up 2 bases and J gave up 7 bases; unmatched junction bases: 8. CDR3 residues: CASSYAGGVGGTQYF. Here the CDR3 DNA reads TGTGCCAGCAGTTACGCGGGGGGGGTTGGGGGGACCCAGTACTTC.

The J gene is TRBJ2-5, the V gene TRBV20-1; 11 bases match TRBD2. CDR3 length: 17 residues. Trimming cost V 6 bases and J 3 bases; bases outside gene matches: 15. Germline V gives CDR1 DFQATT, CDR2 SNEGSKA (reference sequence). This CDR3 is CSAPGVFLAGGEETQYF. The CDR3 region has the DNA TGCAGTGCCCCCGGCGTGTTTCTAGCGGGGGGCGAAGAGACCCAGTACTTC.

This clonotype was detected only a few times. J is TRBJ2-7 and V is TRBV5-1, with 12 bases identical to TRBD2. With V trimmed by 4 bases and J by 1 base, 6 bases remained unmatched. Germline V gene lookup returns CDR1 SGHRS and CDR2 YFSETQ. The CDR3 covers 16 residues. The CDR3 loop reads CASSRGGTSGSYEQYF. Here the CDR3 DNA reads TGCGCCAGCAGCCGGGGGGGGACTAGCGGGTCCTACGAGCAGTACTTC.

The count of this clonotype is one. CDR3: CASSLRTGWGDTQYF. CDR3 nucleotides: TGTGCCAGCAGTCTCCGGACAGGATGGGGGGATACGCAGTATTTT. The V gene is TRBV27, the J gene TRBJ2-3; 7 nucleotides match TRBD1. J gave up 6 bases and V 5 bases, and 11 bases lay outside the gene matches. The length of the CDR3 is 15 residues. Germline-derived CDR1 and CDR2 are MNHEY and SMNVEV (reference sequence).

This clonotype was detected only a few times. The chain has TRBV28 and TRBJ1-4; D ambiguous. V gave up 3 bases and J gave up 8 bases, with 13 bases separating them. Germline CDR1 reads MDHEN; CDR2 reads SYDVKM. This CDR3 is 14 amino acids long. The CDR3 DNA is TGTGCCAGCAGTTTGGATCGGTGGGAGGAAAAACTGTTTTTT. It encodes CASSLDRWEEKLFF.

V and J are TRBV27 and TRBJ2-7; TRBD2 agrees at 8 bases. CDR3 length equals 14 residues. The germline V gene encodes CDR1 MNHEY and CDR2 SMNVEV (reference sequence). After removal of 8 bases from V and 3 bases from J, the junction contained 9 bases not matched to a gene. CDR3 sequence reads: CASSRTAGGYEQYF. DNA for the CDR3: TGTGCCAGCTCGCGAACGGCGGGGGGCTACGAGCAGTACTTC.

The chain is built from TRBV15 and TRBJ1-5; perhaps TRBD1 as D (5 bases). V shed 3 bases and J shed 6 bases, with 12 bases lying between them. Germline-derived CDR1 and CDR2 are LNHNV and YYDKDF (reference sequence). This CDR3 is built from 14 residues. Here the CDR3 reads CATSRDIPSQPQHF. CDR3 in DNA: TGTGCCACCAGCAGGGACATCCCCAGTCAGCCCCAGCATTTT.

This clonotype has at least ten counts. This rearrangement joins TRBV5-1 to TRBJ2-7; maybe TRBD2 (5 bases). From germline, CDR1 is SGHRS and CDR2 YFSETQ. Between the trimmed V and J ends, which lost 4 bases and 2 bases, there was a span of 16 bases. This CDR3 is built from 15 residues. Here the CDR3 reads CASSPEGSSPYEQYF. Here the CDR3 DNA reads TGCGCCAGCAGCCCAGAGGGCAGTTCACCCTACGAGCAGTACTTC.

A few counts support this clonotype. This CDR3 is CASSQSGLAVYNEQFF. The CDR3 nucleotides are TGCGCCAGCAGCCAGTCGGGACTAGCGGTCTACAATGAGCAGTTCTTC. The J gene is TRBJ2-1, the V gene TRBV4-1, with TRBD2 matching over 11 bases. Germline assignment: CDR1 MGHRA and CDR2 YSYEKL. CDR3 length: 16 residues. V lost 3 bases to trimming and J lost 3 bases; unmatched junction nucleotides: 4.

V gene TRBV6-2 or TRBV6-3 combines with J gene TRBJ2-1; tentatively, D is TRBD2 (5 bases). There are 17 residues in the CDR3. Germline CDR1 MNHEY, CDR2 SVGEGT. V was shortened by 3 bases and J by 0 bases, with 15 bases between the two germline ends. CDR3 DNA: TGTGCCAGCAGTTATTTGTCAGGCGGGCTCTCCTACAATGAGCAGTTCTTC. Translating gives CASSYLSGGLSYNEQFF.

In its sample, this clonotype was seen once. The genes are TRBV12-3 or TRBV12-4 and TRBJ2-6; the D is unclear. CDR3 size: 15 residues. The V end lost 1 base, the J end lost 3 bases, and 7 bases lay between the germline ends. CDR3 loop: CASSLDSGGANVLTF. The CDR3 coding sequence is TGTGCCAGCAGTTTAGATTCGGGTGGGGCCAACGTCCTGACTTTC.

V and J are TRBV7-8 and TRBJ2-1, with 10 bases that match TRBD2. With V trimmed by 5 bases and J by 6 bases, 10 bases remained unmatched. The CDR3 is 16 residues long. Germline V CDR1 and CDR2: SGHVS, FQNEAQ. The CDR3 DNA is TGTGCCAGCAGCCTTTCTGCTAGCGGGGGTTCCAATGAGCAGTTCTTC. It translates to CASSLSASGGSNEQFF.

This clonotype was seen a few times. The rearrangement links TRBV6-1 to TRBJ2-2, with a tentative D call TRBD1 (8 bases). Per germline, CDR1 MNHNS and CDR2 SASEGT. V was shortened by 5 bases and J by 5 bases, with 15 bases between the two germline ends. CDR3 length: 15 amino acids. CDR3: CASSNPQGGTGELFF. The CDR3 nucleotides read TGTGCCAGCAGTAATCCACAGGGGGGGACCGGGGAGCTGTTTTTT.

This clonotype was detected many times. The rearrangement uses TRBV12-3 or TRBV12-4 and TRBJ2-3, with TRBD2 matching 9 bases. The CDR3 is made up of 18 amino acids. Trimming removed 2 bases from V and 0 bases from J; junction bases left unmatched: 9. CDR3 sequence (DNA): TGTGCCAGCAGTTTACTAGCGGGAACACTCCGTAGCACAGATACGCAGTATTTT. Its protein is CASSLLAGTLRSTDTQYF.